These 9 T cell receptor beta chains came from one sample sequenced in a study of blood T cell repertoires in COVID-19. Sequencing used immunoSEQ multiplex PCR; TCRdb keeps in-frame clones, though not all of them. The repertoire includes just under 45,000 clones, over 80% of them detected once, and approximately 1.4% sits in the top ten. What was sequenced was peripheral blood. These receptors came from a woman in her 40s with acute or convalescent COVID-19.

This clone came up a few times. The V and J genes are TRBV3-1 (or the pseudogene TRBV3-2) and TRBJ1-1; TRBD1 agrees at 7 bases. CDR1 and CDR2 from the germline V gene are LGHDT and YNNKEL (reference sequence). The CDR3 has 12 residues. V was pared by 4 bases and J by 8 bases, with 4 bases of the junction left unmatched. CDR3 nucleotides: TGTGCCAGCAGCCGGGAGACAGGGGAAGCTTTCTTT. Translating it yields CASSRETGEAFF.

The gene calls are TRBV2 and TRBJ2-7, with 8 bases lining up with TRBD1. With V trimmed by 5 bases and J by 7 bases, 4 bases remained unmatched. CDR3 length equals 12 residues. Germline CDR1 SNHLY, CDR2 FYNNEI. The CDR3 DNA is TGTGCCAGCAGTCAGGGGGCCAGGGAGCAGTACTTC. It yields the protein CASSQGAREQYF.

The chain carries TRBV9 and TRBJ1-1; D is undetermined. Germline assignment: CDR1 SGDLS and CDR2 YYNGEE. Trimming pared 0 bases from V and 4 bases from J, leaving 16 bases between. The CDR3 covers 16 residues. CDR3 sequence (DNA): TGTGCCAGCAGCGTAGACCCTACAGCGGCCGGCACTGAAGCTTTCTTT. Translating it yields CASSVDPTAAGTEAFF.

The chain has TRBV7-8 and TRBJ1-2; 10 bases align to TRBD1. The germline V gene has CDR1 SGHVS and CDR2 FQNEAQ. J gave up 2 bases and V 5 bases, and 8 bases lay outside the gene matches. The CDR3 totals 16 residues. CDR3 amino acids: CASSPFPGQGNYGYTF. The CDR3 coding sequence is TGTGCCAGCAGCCCTTTTCCGGGACAGGGGAACTATGGCTACACCTTC.

This chain connects TRBV28 to TRBJ2-7, with 9 bases aligning to TRBD1. CDR3 length: 13 amino acids. Unmatched junction bases numbered 9, after V lost 2 bases and J lost 13 bases. Germline CDR1 and CDR2: MDHEN and SYDVKM. The CDR3 DNA reads as TGTGCCAGCAGTTTAAGGGTCTGGGGACAGGGTTACTTC. The encoded protein is CASSLRVWGQGYF.

This rearrangement joins TRBV29-1 to TRBJ2-3, with D possibly matching TRBD1 (6 bases). Per the germline V gene, CDR1 is SQVTM and CDR2 is ANQGSEA. CDR3 length: 14 residues. V gave up 3 bases and J gave up 3 bases, with 13 bases separating them. The CDR3 reads CSVDRPQGTDTQYF. CDR3 bases: TGCAGCGTTGACAGGCCCCAGGGGACAGATACGCAGTATTTT.

The gene calls are TRBV7-9 and TRBJ1-1; D is unclear. Trimming shortened V by 3 bases and J by 0 bases, and 8 bases separated the two germline ends. CDR1 SEHNR and CDR2 FQNEAQ come from the germline V gene (reference sequence). This CDR3 is 14 amino acids long. The CDR3 loop reads CASSFEGLNTEAFF. Written as DNA, the CDR3 is TGTGCCAGCAGCTTTGAGGGCCTGAACACTGAAGCTTTCTTT.

This clone was counted once. This chain uses TRBV6-4 with TRBJ1-2, with D unclear. The germline V gene has CDR1 MRHNA and CDR2 SNTAGT. V lost 2 bases and J 4 bases, leaving 11 bases between the germline ends. This CDR3 has 14 amino acids. The CDR3 protein is CASSDPTGLYGYTF. CDR3 in DNA: TGTGCCAGCAGTGACCCCACTGGTCTCTATGGCTACACCTTC.

V and J are TRBV6-1 and TRBJ1-3, with 9 bases matching TRBD1. The germline V gene has CDR1 MNHNS and CDR2 SASEGT. CDR3 length equals 16 residues. V shed 0 bases, J shed 1 base, and the junction held 1 base outside the gene matches. The CDR3 DNA sequence: TGTGCCAGCAGTGAAGCGGGACAGGGATCTGGAAACACCATATATTTT. It specifies CASSEAGQGSGNTIYF.